Only one count was recorded for the clone carrying this T cell receptor beta chain. The data originate from a study of shared clonotypes between healthy human individuals. Assay: immunoSEQ multiplex PCR; the TCRdb copy retains only in-frame clones and omits some. The table includes 550,000 to 850,000 clones, over 55% detected once. The germline gives CDR1 SQVTM, CDR2 ANQGSEA. V shed 8 bases and J 5 bases; nucleotides not matched to a gene: 20. The CDR3 has 17 amino acids. The receptor's source is a woman in her 30s in good health. This sequence joins TRBV29-1 and TRBJ2-1, with 8 nucleotides matching TRBD2. The sequenced sample was memory CD4+ T cells sorted from blood. Subset defined: CD45RA-negative fraction. In DNA form, the CDR3 reads TGCAGCTTTAGCGGGGCCTTAGAGTCCCTCCGCAACAATGAGCAGTTCTTC. Amino acids: CSFSGALESLRNNEQFF.